One and the same sample provided the 26 T cell receptor beta chains below, sequenced in a study of cytomegalovirus exposure and HLA in healthy donors. The assay was immunoSEQ multiplex PCR, and TCRdb's table has in-frame clones only and misses some. The data show about 73,000 clones, 85% to 95% seen once. The sequenced sample consisted of PBMCs. These receptors all stem from a man aged 18 to 30 in good health and CMV-seronegative.

V gene TRBV7-2 combines with J gene TRBJ1-3; D might be TRBD1 (5 bases). The CDR3 sequence is 17 residues long. The V and J ends lost 5 bases and 0 bases respectively, with 17 bases between them. Germline CDR1 reads SGHTA; CDR2 reads FQGNSA. The DNA of the CDR3 is TGTGCCAGCAGCCTTTTGTCCGGGACTTTCTCTGGAAACACCATATATTTT. This gives the protein CASSLLSGTFSGNTIYF.

The CDR3 reads CASSLIVFARDGYTF. The CDR3 DNA reads as TGTGCCAGCAGCTTGATCGTCTTCGCCAGGGATGGCTACACCTTC. The chain couples TRBV5-8 to TRBJ1-2; maybe TRBD1 (5 bases). The V end lost 1 base, the J end lost 6 bases, and 16 bases lay between the germline ends. Germline assignment: CDR1 SGHTS and CDR2 YDEGEE. The CDR3 contains 15 residues. Combining the CDR3 with reference TRBV5-8 and TRBJ1-2 gives the whole variable domain EAGVTQSPTHLIKTRGQQATLRCSPISGHTSVYWYQQALGLGLQFLLWYDEGEERNRGNFPPRFSGRQFPNYSSELNVNALELEDSALYLCASSLIVFARDGYTFGSGTRLTVV.

This clone was seen once. The chain uses TRBV4-2 and TRBJ2-1, with 11 bases aligning to TRBD2. Trimming cost V 3 bases and J 10 bases; bases outside gene matches: 8. Germline values: CDR1 LGHNA, CDR2 YNFKEQ. There are 15 residues in the CDR3. The CDR3, as DNA: TGTGCCAGCAGCCAGGCGTCTAGCGGGGGGAACGAGCAGTTCTTC. This gives the protein CASSQASSGGNEQFF.

This clone was picked up one time. This rearrangement joins TRBV5-1 to TRBJ1-2, with 8 bases lining up with TRBD1. Trimming cost V 4 bases and J 3 bases; bases outside gene matches: 2. CDR3 length equals 13 residues. From germline, CDR1 is SGHRS and CDR2 YFSETQ. CDR3 DNA: TGCGCCAGCAGCGAGACAGGGGACTATGGCTACACCTTC. Its translation: CASSETGDYGYTF.

V gene TRBV27 combines with J gene TRBJ2-7; 8 bases fit TRBD2. CDR3 size: 15 residues. The trim removed 8 bases at V and 2 bases at J, leaving 11 bases unmatched. The germline V gene has CDR1 MNHEY and CDR2 SMNVEV (reference sequence). The CDR3 region is CASPPGGGRTYEQYF. In DNA form, the CDR3 reads TGTGCCAGCCCCCCCGGGGGGGGCCGTACCTACGAGCAGTACTTC.

V gene TRBV7-3 combines with J gene TRBJ2-3; TRBD2 agrees at 11 bases. The ends lost 5 bases at V and 2 bases at J; junction bases unmatched: 6. The CDR3 contains 16 residues. CDR1 is SGHTA and CDR2 is FQGTGA in the germline V gene. CDR3 in amino acids: CASSVGTSGLTDTQYF. CDR3 nucleotides: TGTGCCAGCAGCGTTGGGACTAGCGGACTCACAGATACGCAGTATTTT.

This clone was recorded only once. This chain uses TRBV29-1 with TRBJ1-1; the match to TRBD1 covers 7 bases. The CDR3 has 12 amino acids. The germline V gene encodes CDR1 SQVTM and CDR2 ANQGSEA. V was pared by 7 bases and J by 1 base, with 3 bases of the junction left unmatched. The CDR3 DNA reads as TGCAGCGAGGGGGCAAGGAACACTGAAGCTTTCTTT. Its translation is CSEGARNTEAFF.

This clone was recorded once. The chain carries TRBV6-5 and TRBJ2-3; 9 positions agree with TRBD1. The length of the CDR3 is 15 residues. Per the germline V gene, CDR1 is MNHEY and CDR2 is SVGAGI. The J segment lost 2 bases and the V segment lost 5 bases, leaving 5 bases of the junction unmatched. CDR3 residues: CASSATGGPTDTQYF. The DNA for the CDR3 is TGTGCCAGCAGTGCGACAGGGGGTCCCACAGATACGCAGTATTTT.

To note about this clone: No DNA is shown, since the ends of the CDR3 on it are uncertain; the CDR3 is the one TCRdb lists. The CDR3 sequence is CASSLFGSGAGAIQPQHF. The chain combines TRBV27 with TRBJ1-5. Germline-derived CDR1 and CDR2 are MNHEY and SMNVEV (reference sequence). Counting both end residues, the CDR3 totals 18 amino acids.

The rearrangement uses TRBV27 and TRBJ1-2, with D perhaps TRBD1 (6 bases). The CDR3 loop spans 14 amino acids. Between the trimmed V and J ends, which lost 0 bases and 5 bases, there was a span of 10 bases. The V gene's germline CDR1 is MNHEY and CDR2 SMNVEV (reference sequence). In DNA form, the CDR3 reads TGTGCCAGCAGTTTATCTGGAAGGGGGTATGGCTACACCTTC. This gives the protein CASSLSGRGYGYTF.

The J gene is TRBJ1-5, the V gene TRBV28, with D unresolved. Germline V gives CDR1 MDHEN, CDR2 SYDVKM. V was trimmed by 6 bases and J by 5 bases, leaving 17 bases between them. The CDR3 has 15 residues. The CDR3 sequence is CASSLGGYGYQPQHF. DNA for the CDR3: TGTGCCAGCAGCCTGGGAGGTTATGGATATCAGCCCCAGCATTTT.

This rearrangement joins TRBV6-5 to TRBJ2-1, with 10 bases fitting TRBD2. V lost 2 bases and J lost 9; bases outside the gene matches: 7. The CDR3 spans 15 residues. Germline loops: CDR1 MNHEY, CDR2 SVGAGI. The CDR3, as DNA: TGTGCCAGCAGTTACCCGAGCGGGGGGGCGGGTGAGCAGTTCTTC. Translation: CASSYPSGGAGEQFF.

This clone is a singleton in its sample. This chain connects TRBV6-1 to TRBJ1-1, with D tentatively TRBD1 (5 bases). The V and J ends lost 6 bases and 0 bases respectively, with 8 bases between them. CDR1 is MNHNS and CDR2 is SASEGT in the germline V gene. This CDR3 has 13 residues. CDR3 in amino acids: CASRETVNTEAFF. The CDR3 DNA sequence: TGTGCCAGCAGAGAGACAGTGAACACTGAAGCTTTCTTT.

A single count supports this clone. The V and J genes are TRBV4-1 and TRBJ2-7; 8 nucleotides line up with TRBD1. CDR3 length equals 16 residues. V shed 0 bases and J 4 bases; nucleotides not matched to a gene: 8. Germline V gives CDR1 MGHRA, CDR2 YSYEKL. CDR3 sequence (DNA): TGCGCCAGCAGCCAAGATGAGGGACAGGCGTTTTACGAGCAGTACTTC. The encoded protein is CASSQDEGQAFYEQYF.

The chain couples TRBV5-5 to TRBJ1-5, with D hard to call. The CDR3 has 16 residues. Per germline, CDR1 SGHKS and CDR2 YYEKEE (reference sequence). Trimming shortened V by 4 bases and J by 5 bases, and 19 bases separated the two germline ends. The CDR3 region has the DNA TGTGCCAGCAGCGTACAAGCAGGTGGGCATGATCAGCCCCAGCATTTT. This encodes CASSVQAGGHDQPQHF. The full variable domain, with the rest looked up from reference TRBV5-5 and TRBJ1-5, is DAGVTQSPTHLIKTRGQQVTLRCSPISGHKSVSWYQQVLGQGPQFIFQYYEKEERGRGNFPDRFSARQFPNYSSELNVNALLLGDSALYLCASSVQAGGHDQPQHFGDGTRLSIL.

With respect to this clone: The identical CDR3 is also encoded by other nucleotide sequences in the sample. This chain uses TRBV27 with TRBJ2-7; 8 nucleotides agree with TRBD1. This CDR3 contains 14 residues. V was clipped by 2 bases and J by 4 bases; unmatched bases: 4. In germline, CDR1 is MNHEY, CDR2 SMNVEV (reference sequence). The CDR3 DNA sequence: TGTGCCAGCAGTTTAAGGGACAGGACTTACGAGCAGTACTTC. Its protein is CASSLRDRTYEQYF.

The chain combines TRBV29-1 with TRBJ1-1; D perhaps matches TRBD1 (6 bases). The CDR3 sequence is 13 residues long. Trimming took off 4 bases at V and 1 base at J, with 10 bases between the two ends. Germline assignment: CDR1 SQVTM and CDR2 ANQGSEA. The CDR3 is CSVGGLTNTEAFF. CDR3 DNA sequence: TGCAGCGTTGGGGGGCTGACGAACACTGAAGCTTTCTTT. Using reference TRBV29-1 and TRBJ1-1 for the parts outside the CDR3, the full variable domain is SAVISQKPSRDICQRGTSLTIQCQVDSQVTMMFWYRQQPGQSLTLIATANQGSEATYESGFVIDKFPISRPNLTFSTLTVSNMSPEDSSIYLCSVGGLTNTEAFFGQGTRLTVV.

This clone was found a few times. V gene TRBV5-4 combines with J gene TRBJ2-7; 8 positions match TRBD2. V lost 0 bases to trimming and J lost 0 bases; unmatched junction nucleotides: 5. This CDR3 spans 16 amino acids. Germline V gene sequence: CDR1 SGHNT, CDR2 YYREEE (reference sequence). The DNA for the CDR3 is TGTGCCAGCAGCTTGGAGGGGCGGGGGGCCTCCTACGAGCAGTACTTC. Its translation is CASSLEGRGASYEQYF.

The CDR3 reads CASSHGGTANEAFF. The CDR3 coding sequence is TGTGCCAGCAGCCATGGGGGGACTGCCAATGAAGCTTTCTTT. The V gene is TRBV5-8, the J gene TRBJ1-1; D may be TRBD1 (5 bases). The germline V gene encodes CDR1 SGHTS and CDR2 YDEGEE. Trimming pared 4 bases from V and 7 bases from J, leaving 17 bases between. This CDR3 is 14 amino acids long.

The V and J genes are TRBV5-8 and TRBJ2-3; 12 bases align to TRBD2. Germline assignment: CDR1 SGHTS and CDR2 YDEGEE. V trimming: 4 bases; J trimming: 1 base; junction bases outside the gene matches: 4. The CDR3 runs 16 residues. Here the CDR3 DNA reads TGTGCCAGCAGCCCCAGACTAGCGGGGGGCACAGATACGCAGTATTTT. Its protein product is CASSPRLAGGTDTQYF.

This rearrangement joins TRBV4-3 to TRBJ1-2; no firm D call. The CDR3 spans 14 residues. Germline loops: CDR1 LGHNA, CDR2 YSLEER. V was cut by 0 bases and J by 2 bases, with 7 bases left in between. This chain's CDR3 is CASSQDYWNYGYTF. The CDR3 DNA follows: TGCGCCAGCAGCCAAGATTACTGGAACTATGGCTACACCTTC.

This chain connects TRBV11-2 to TRBJ1-3; 7 bases agree with TRBD1. The CDR3 has 16 residues. With 4 bases clipped from V and 1 base from J, the junction kept 7 bases outside the gene matches. Per the germline V gene, CDR1 is SGHAT and CDR2 is FQNNGV. CDR3 region: CASSSRDSLSGNTIYF. As DNA, the CDR3 is TGTGCCAGCAGCTCCCGGGACAGTTTATCTGGAAACACCATATATTTT.

The V gene is TRBV2, the J gene TRBJ1-1; TRBD1 is a possible D gene (6 bases). Germline CDR1 is SNHLY and CDR2 is FYNNEI. The germline V and J ends were trimmed by 6 bases and 0 bases, with 8 bases remaining between them. This CDR3 has 13 residues. CDR3 nucleotides: TGTGCCAGCAGGACAGGCATGAACACTGAAGCTTTCTTT. Residues: CASRTGMNTEAFF.

This rearrangement joins TRBV28 to TRBJ1-3, with D perhaps TRBD1 (5 bases). Germline-derived CDR1 and CDR2 are MDHEN and SYDVKM. This CDR3 is 17 amino acids long. V lost 1 base and J lost 8, with 21 bases in between. DNA of the CDR3: TGTGCCAGCAGTTTATCCTTCCTCCCTCAGGGTGCATACACCATATATTTT. Translating gives CASSLSFLPQGAYTIYF.

This clone was recorded only once. The CDR3: CASSIDAGSNQPQHF. The CDR3 nucleotides are TGTGCCAGTAGTATAGACGCAGGAAGCAATCAGCCCCAGCATTTT. J is TRBJ1-5 and V is TRBV19; D call uncertain. The CDR3 sequence is 15 residues long. From germline, CDR1 is LNHDA and CDR2 SQIVND (reference sequence). Trimming took off 0 bases at V and 1 base at J, with 7 bases between the two ends.

This sequence joins TRBV6-1 and TRBJ1-1; 9 bases are a match to TRBD1. With 4 bases clipped from V and 4 bases from J, the junction kept 7 bases outside the gene matches. The germline V gene has CDR1 MNHNS and CDR2 SASEGT. The CDR3 contains 15 residues. Here the CDR3 DNA reads TGTGCCAGCAGTGTAGGGGGACAGGGCCGCACTGAAGCTTTCTTT. It is translated as CASSVGGQGRTEAFF.